One TCR beta chain is described in this entry. This clone was detected once. Its antigen is not yet known. Per-base qualities were not stored, and no clone one base away is much larger. Patients with autoimmune disease history or receiving systemic immunosuppression were excluded from the trial. Peripheral blood for TCR sequencing was collected from all dose cohorts at baseline, on cycle 4 day 1, and on cycle 7 day 1. Samples came from an open-label, multicenter, first-in-human phase I dose-escalation trial of ivuxolimab. Adults with locally advanced or metastatic melanoma, renal cell, hepatocellular, or head and neck squamous cell carcinoma were enrolled in the trial. Before TCR sequencing, CD4+ and CD8+ T cells were separately sorted from peripheral blood. Genomic DNA was extracted from sorted cells for sequencing of the TCRbeta CDR3 region. The immunoSEQ Assay was used to sequence the TCRbeta CDR3 regions. As stored in TCRdb, this immuneACCESS dataset retains in-frame rearrangements with V and J assigned. A fraction of the clones does not appear; measured against another copy, unresolved V genes explain less than half of the discrepancy, and the remainder lacks a known reason. The sample data list roughly 64,000 clones, and approximately 90% of these were observed just once. The ten biggest clones cover 14% of the sample.

The sample belongs to a study of OX40 agonist ivuxolimab in advanced cancers. Some background on the complete study: Ivuxolimab, which targeted the costimulatory receptor OX40 (CD134), was an agonistic, fully human IgG2 monoclonal antibody. Partial responses occurred in three dose-escalation patients: two with cutaneous melanoma and one with hepatocellular carcinoma. The paper covers the monotherapy dose-escalation part of the phase I ivuxolimab trial, which included N of about 50 patients. A male proportion of around 81% and a mean age of 60 years, ranging from 23 to 79, were recorded for the dose-escalation cohort. Intravenous ivuxolimab was administered to patients every 2 weeks at six dose levels: 0.01, 0.1, 0.3, 1.5, 3 and 10 mg/kg. Peripheral TCRbeta sequencing aimed to test whether ivuxolimab altered TCR sequence diversity and caused clonal T-cell expansion. Patients were allowed to have had prior anti-PD-1, anti-PD-L1 or anti-CTLA-4 therapy, and 40% to 45% of the dose-escalation patients had previously received checkpoint inhibitors. Of the 50 to 55 patients in dose escalation, about 20 had hepatocellular carcinoma, about 15 had melanoma, 9 had renal cell carcinoma and 9 had head and neck cancer. Study-wide conclusions, independent of this receptor: At doses of 0.1 to 3.0 mg/kg, clonal expansion of both CD4+ and CD8+ blood T cells was observed from baseline to week 6. Partial responders in the 0.1-3.0 mg/kg groups had among the lowest normalized peripheral clonal expansion, especially among CD8+ T cells. Low levels of normalized T-cell clonal expansion were also seen in some patients who did not respond. The antigen specificity of the peripheral T cells that underwent clonal expansion was not determined. After ivuxolimab, more expanded clones were found on average in CD8+ T cells than in CD4+ T cells.

Here V drops 5 bases and J drops 10 bases, and the junction holds 9 bases not matched to any gene. From the cysteine through the phenylalanine, the CDR3 covers 13 amino acids. The kept DNA is CDR3 alone, 39 bases in frame from the first base. CDR1 and CDR2 are read off the germline V gene (reference sequence) as PRHDT and FYEKMQ. In this chain, TRBV13 is recombined with TRBJ2-5; TRBD1 fits 8 bases in the junction. This sample comprised CD4+ or CD8+ T cells sorted from blood, obtained in a trial of the OX40 agonist ivuxolimab. This clonotype was obtained from an adult with an advanced solid tumor such as melanoma, head and neck, liver or kidney cancer. The CDR3 amino acid sequence is: CASSPQGALVQYF. The DNA sequence follows: TGTGCCAGCAGCCCCCAGGGGGCGCTTGTCCAGTACTTC.